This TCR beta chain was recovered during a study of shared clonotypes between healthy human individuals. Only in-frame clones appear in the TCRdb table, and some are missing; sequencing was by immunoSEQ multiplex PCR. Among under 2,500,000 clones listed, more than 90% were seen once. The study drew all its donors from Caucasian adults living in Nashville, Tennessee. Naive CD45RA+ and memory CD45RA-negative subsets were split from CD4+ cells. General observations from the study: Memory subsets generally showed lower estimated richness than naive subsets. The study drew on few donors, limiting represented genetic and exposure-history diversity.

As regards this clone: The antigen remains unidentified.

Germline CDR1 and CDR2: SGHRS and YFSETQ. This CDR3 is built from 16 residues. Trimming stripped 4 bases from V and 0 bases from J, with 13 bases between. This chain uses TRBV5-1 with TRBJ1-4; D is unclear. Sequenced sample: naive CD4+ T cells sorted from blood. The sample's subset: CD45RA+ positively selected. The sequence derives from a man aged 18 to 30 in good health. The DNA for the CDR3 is TGCGCCAGCAGCCTAGGACCGACGGCAACTAATGAAAAACTGTTTTTT. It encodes CASSLGPTATNEKLFF.